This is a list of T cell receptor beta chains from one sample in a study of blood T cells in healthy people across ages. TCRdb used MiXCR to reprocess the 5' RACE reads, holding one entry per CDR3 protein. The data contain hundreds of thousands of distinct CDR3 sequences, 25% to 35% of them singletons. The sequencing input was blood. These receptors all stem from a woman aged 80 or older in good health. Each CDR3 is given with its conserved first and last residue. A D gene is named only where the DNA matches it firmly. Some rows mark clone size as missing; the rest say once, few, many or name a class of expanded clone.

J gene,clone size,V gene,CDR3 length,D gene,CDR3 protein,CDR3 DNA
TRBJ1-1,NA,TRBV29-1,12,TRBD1,CSARDSNTEAFF,TGCAGCGCCCGGGACAGCAACACTGAAGCTTTCTTT
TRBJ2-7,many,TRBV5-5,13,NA,CASSLTGKDEQYF,TGTGCCAGCAGCTTGACAGGGAAGGACGAGCAGTACTTC
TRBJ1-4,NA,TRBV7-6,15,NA,CASSLEAYTNEKLFF,TGTGCCAGCAGCTTAGAAGCATACACTAATGAAAAACTGTTTTTT
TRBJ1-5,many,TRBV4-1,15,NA,CASSQGQGRNQPQHF,TGCGCCAGCAGCCAAGGGCAGGGGCGGAATCAGCCCCAGCATTTT
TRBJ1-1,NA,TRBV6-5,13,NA,CASSFHRVIPAFF,TGTGCCAGCAGTTTTCACCGGGTTATCCCAGCTTTCTTT
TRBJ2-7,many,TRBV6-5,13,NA,CASSRQVTYEQYF,TGTGCCAGCAGTAGACAGGTTACCTACGAGCAGTACTTC
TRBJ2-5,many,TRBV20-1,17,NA,CSASWVIGAAHQETQYF,TGCAGTGCTAGTTGGGTCATAGGGGCTGCACACCAAGAGACCCAGTACTTC
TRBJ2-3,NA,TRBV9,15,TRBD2,CANSLSGGPRDTQYF,TGTGCCAACAGTCTAAGCGGGGGCCCAAGAGATACGCAGTATTTT
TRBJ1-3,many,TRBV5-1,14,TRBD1,CASSLTGDGNTIYF,TGCGCCAGCAGCTTGACAGGGGATGGAAACACCATATATTTT
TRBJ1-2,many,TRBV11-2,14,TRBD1,CASRSDRANYGYTF,TGTGCCAGCAGATCGGACAGGGCAAACTATGGCTACACCTTC
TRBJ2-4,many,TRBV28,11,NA,CASTSATSGYF,TGTGCCAGCACCAGCGCCACAAGTGGGTACTTC
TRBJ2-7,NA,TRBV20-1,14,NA,CSASPRTRPAEQYF,TGCAGTGCTAGTCCACGGACTCGACCTGCCGAGCAGTACTTC
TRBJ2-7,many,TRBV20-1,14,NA,CSARTPGQMYEQYF,TGCAGTGCTAGAACCCCCGGCCAGATGTACGAGCAGTACTTC
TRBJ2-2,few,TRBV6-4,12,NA,CASRGETGELFF,TGTGCCAGCCGTGGGGAGACCGGGGAGCTGTTTTTT
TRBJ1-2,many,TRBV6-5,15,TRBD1,CASRPGQAFLRGYTF,TGTGCCAGCAGACCCGGACAGGCTTTTCTTCGGGGCTACACCTTC
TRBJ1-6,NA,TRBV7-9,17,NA,CASSWTDLSSYNSPLHF,TGTGCCAGCAGCTGGACAGACCTGAGCTCCTATAATTCACCCCTCCACTTT
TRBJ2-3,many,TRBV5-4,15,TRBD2,CASSNGLAGGDTQYF,TGTGCCAGCAGCAACGGACTAGCGGGGGGAGATACGCAGTATTTT
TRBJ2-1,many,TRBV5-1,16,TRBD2,CASSLRPSGGGNEQFF,TGCGCCAGCAGCCTTCGACCTAGCGGGGGGGGCAATGAGCAGTTCTTC
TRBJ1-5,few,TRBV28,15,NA,CASSSPAGMGQPQHF,TGTGCCAGCAGCTCTCCCGCAGGGATGGGACAGCCCCAGCATTTT
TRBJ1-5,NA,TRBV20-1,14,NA,CSTHESGIGQPQHF,TGCAGTACCCACGAGTCGGGGATAGGGCAGCCCCAGCATTTT
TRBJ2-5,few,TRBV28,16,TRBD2,CASSLRGSGGQETQYF,TGTGCCAGCAGTTTAAGAGGTAGCGGGGGCCAGGAGACCCAGTACTTC
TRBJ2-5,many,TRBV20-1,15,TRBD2,CSARDREGRGETQYF,TGCAGTGCTAGAGATCGGGAGGGGAGGGGGGAGACCCAGTACTTC
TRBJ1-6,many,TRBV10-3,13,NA,CASGQTNNSPLHF,TGTGCCAGCGGACAGACTAATAATTCACCCCTCCACTTT
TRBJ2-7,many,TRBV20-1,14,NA,CSAPGHTSSYEQYF,TGCAGTGCGCCGGGACACACAAGCTCCTACGAGCAGTACTTC
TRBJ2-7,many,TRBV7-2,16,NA,CASSLRPGVSSYEQYF,TGTGCCAGCAGCTTAAGGCCGGGAGTCAGCAGCTACGAGCAGTACTTC
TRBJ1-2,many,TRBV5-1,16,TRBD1,CASSLVATGGSYGYTF,TGCGCCAGCAGCTTGGTGGCGACAGGGGGTTCCTATGGCTACACCTTC
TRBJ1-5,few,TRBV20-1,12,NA,CSARTANQPRHF,TGCAGTGCTAGAACGGCGAATCAGCCCCGGCATTTT
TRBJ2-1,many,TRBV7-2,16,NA,CASSLAGRTGRDEQFF,TGTGCCAGCAGCTTAGCGGGACGTACCGGCAGGGATGAGCAGTTCTTC
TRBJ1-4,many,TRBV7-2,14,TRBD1,CASSLGQTRGKLFF,TGTGCCAGCAGCTTGGGACAGACGCGGGGAAAACTGTTTTTT
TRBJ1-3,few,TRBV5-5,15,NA,CASSFQGESGNTIYF,TGTGCCAGCAGCTTTCAGGGAGAGTCTGGAAACACCATATATTTT
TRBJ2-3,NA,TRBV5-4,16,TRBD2,CASSSGRGGLTDTQYF,TGTGCCAGCAGCTCCGGGCGGGGGGGTTTAACAGATACGCAGTATTTT
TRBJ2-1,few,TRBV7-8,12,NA,CAGSLGVNEQFF,TGTGCCGGCAGCTTAGGGGTGAATGAGCAGTTCTTC
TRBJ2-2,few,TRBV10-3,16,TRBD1,CAISASGTGNTGELFF,TGTGCCATCAGTGCCTCAGGGACAGGGAACACCGGGGAGCTGTTTTTT
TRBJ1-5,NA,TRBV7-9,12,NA,CAGTTTDQPQHF,TGTGCCGGCACCACCACCGATCAGCCCCAGCATTTT
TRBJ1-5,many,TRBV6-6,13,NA,CASSPRGNQPQHF,TGTGCCAGCAGCCCCAGGGGTAATCAGCCCCAGCATTTT
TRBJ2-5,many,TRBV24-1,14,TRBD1,CATSGTGIHETQYF,TGTGCCACCAGTGGGACAGGGATCCACGAGACCCAGTACTTC
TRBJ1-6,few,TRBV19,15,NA,CASSTPRVYNSPLHF,TGTGCCAGTAGTACCCCCCGGGTCTATAATTCACCCCTCCACTTT
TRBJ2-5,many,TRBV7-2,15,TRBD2,CASRGRLAGGETQYF,TGTGCCAGCAGGGGGCGGCTAGCGGGGGGGGAGACCCAGTACTTC
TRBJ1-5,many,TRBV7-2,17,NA,CASSLPRVGYSNQPQHF,TGTGCCAGCAGCTTACCCAGGGTAGGATATAGCAATCAGCCCCAGCATTTT
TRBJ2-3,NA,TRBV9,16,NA,CASTPPGGQGSDTRYF,TGTGCCAGCACCCCTCCCGGGGGGCAGGGCTCAGATACGCGGTATTTT
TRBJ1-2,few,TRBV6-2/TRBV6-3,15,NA,CASSQGSWEGYGYTF,TGTGCCAGCAGCCAAGGATCCTGGGAGGGGTATGGCTACACCTTC
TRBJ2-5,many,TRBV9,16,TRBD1,CASSPQGAGFQETQYF,TGTGCCAGCAGCCCCCAGGGGGCGGGGTTCCAAGAGACCCAGTACTTC
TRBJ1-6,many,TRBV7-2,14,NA,CASSTGWSNSPLHF,TGTGCCAGCAGCACAGGGTGGAGTAATTCACCCCTCCACTTT
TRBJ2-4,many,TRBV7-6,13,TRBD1,CASSSLTGGDLYF,TGTGCCAGCAGCTCCCTAACAGGGGGCGATCTGTACTTC
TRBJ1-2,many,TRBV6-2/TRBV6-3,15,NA,CASSRQANKNYGYTF,TGTGCCAGCAGTCGACAGGCAAATAAGAACTATGGCTACACCTTC
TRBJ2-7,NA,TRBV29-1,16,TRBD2,CSVAPSGGAPRNEQYF,TGCAGCGTTGCTCCCAGCGGGGGGGCCCCACGCAATGAGCAGTACTTC